This T cell receptor (beta chain) appears in the sequencing data of a study of cytomegalovirus exposure and HLA in healthy donors. As for the study in general: Early released data comprised tens of millions of unique TCRs from HLA-typed donors. General study points: In vitro experiments confirmed that three CMV-associated chains were specific for CMV antigens. An ancestry cluster, one associated with Asian ancestry, reportedly showed fewer N-insertions than the approximately 650-donor mean in a later analysis. TCR beta V- and J-gene trimming was later associated with a missense DCLRE1C variant.

The PCR had 60 Vbeta and 13 Jbeta primers. TCRdb's table, derived via immunoSEQ multiplex PCR, lists solely in-frame clones and lacks some. The repertoire includes 100,000 to 150,000 clones, about 80% of them detected once, and approximately 9% sits in the top ten. Notes on this clone: No antigen is known for it.

The CDR3 consists of 16 residues. CDR1 is LGHNA, CDR2 YNFKEQ, per germline. V dropped 0 bases and J dropped 3 bases, with 12 bases sitting between them. The sample was PBMCs. The chain carries TRBV4-2 and TRBJ1-5; TRBD1 might be the D (5 bases). This clonotype originated in a man aged 25-45 years in good health and CMV-seropositive. CDR3 DNA sequence: TGTGCCAGCAGCCAAGAAACGGGGGACGTCAATCAGCCCCAGCATTTT. It codes for CASSQETGDVNQPQHF.